Each of the 16 T cell receptor beta chains below was sequenced from the same sample in a study of Ad26.COV2.S vaccination and SARS-CoV-2 variants. Measured with immunoSEQ multiplex PCR; TCRdb has only the in-frame clones, and not every one. This sample has around 380,000 clones, with more than 85% found just once. The treatment was: roughly 20 received Ad26.COV2.S at low or high dose, single or two shots; 5 received placebo; per-sample allocation not given. Repertoires come from day 63 after the first vaccine or placebo injection. Source: peripheral blood, taken in a trial of Ad26.COV2.S vaccine versus placebo. The receptors here all came from a person aged 18-60 years who received the Ad26.COV2.S COVID-19 vaccine or a placebo.

The chain recombines TRBV6-5 with TRBJ1-1; D gene uncertain. V gave up 0 bases and J gave up 1 base, with 6 bases separating them. In germline, CDR1 is MNHEY, CDR2 SVGAGI. The CDR3 runs 14 residues. The CDR3 here is CASSYSNTNTEAFF. The CDR3 DNA is TGTGCCAGCAGTTACTCGAATACGAACACTGAAGCTTTCTTT.

The chain combines TRBV2 with TRBJ2-7; maybe TRBD1 (6 bases). V gave up 7 bases and J gave up 6 bases, with 16 bases separating them. The CDR3 totals 13 residues. CDR1 and CDR2 from the germline V gene are SNHLY and FYNNEI. CDR3 sequence (DNA): TGTGCCAGCAAGGGGGTGAGAGGGTCCGAGCAGTACTTC. This translates into CASKGVRGSEQYF.

This sequence joins TRBV2 and TRBJ1-4; D remains ambiguous. Germline-derived CDR1 and CDR2 are SNHLY and FYNNEI. The CDR3 covers 14 residues. The germline V and J ends were trimmed by 6 bases and 6 bases, with 14 bases remaining between them. The CDR3 is CASRADHLDEKLFF. DNA of the CDR3: TGTGCCAGCAGAGCGGACCACTTGGATGAAAAACTGTTTTTT.

This chain joins TRBV29-1 and TRBJ2-1; 10 bases are shared with TRBD2. V was pared by 7 bases and J by 4 bases, with 4 bases of the junction left unmatched. The length of the CDR3 is 13 residues. In germline, CDR1 is SQVTM, CDR2 ANQGSEA. The CDR3, as DNA: TGCAGCGCAGAGCGGGGGGGGTACAATGAGCAGTTCTTC. Translation: CSAERGGYNEQFF.

The chain recombines TRBV3-1 (or the pseudogene TRBV3-2) with TRBJ2-1; possibly TRBD2 for D (5 bases). CDR1 and CDR2 from the germline V gene are LGHDT and YNNKEL (reference sequence). The V end was cut by 5 bases, the J end by 4 bases, with 18 bases between. The CDR3 consists of 16 residues. This CDR3 is CASSLTRVRRYNEQFF. The CDR3 DNA follows: TGTGCCAGCAGCTTAACGAGGGTAAGAAGGTACAATGAGCAGTTCTTC.

This clone was counted a single time. The rearrangement joins TRBV11-2 to TRBJ2-1; D unclear. The germline gives CDR1 SGHAT, CDR2 FQNNGV. Trimming took 3 bases from V and 3 from J, leaving 6 bases between them. This CDR3 comprises 13 residues. CDR3 bases: TGTGCCAGCAGCTTCGGTTACTACAATGAGCAGTTCTTC. It is translated as CASSFGYYNEQFF.

V and J are TRBV21-1 and TRBJ2-1; the D call of TRBD1 is as the table states it, not checked on the DNA. TRBV21-1 is a documented pseudogene. The CDR3 runs to 15 residues. This CDR3 reads CASSTTGGFYNEQFF. In DNA, the CDR3 is TGTGCCAGCAGCACAACAGGGGGCTTCTACAATGAGCAGTTCTTC.

The chain has TRBV6-2 or TRBV6-3 and TRBJ1-5; D ambiguous. The CDR3 extends over 16 amino acids. Trimming cost V 5 bases and J 4 bases, with 18 bases left between them. Germline CDR1 is MNHEY and CDR2 is SVGEGT. In DNA, the CDR3 is TGTGCCAGCAGTCGCCGTCGGACCGAGGTAAATCAGCCCCAGCATTTT. Amino acid sequence: CASSRRRTEVNQPQHF.

This chain connects TRBV28 to TRBJ2-3; D could derive from TRBD1 or TRBD2 (5 bases each). There are 17 residues in the CDR3. V dropped 2 bases and J dropped 4 bases, with 19 bases sitting between them. Germline assignment: CDR1 MDHEN and CDR2 SYDVKM. The CDR3 region is CASSLIGVSEVADTQYF. The CDR3 DNA reads as TGTGCCAGCAGTTTAATAGGGGTTAGCGAAGTGGCAGATACGCAGTATTTT. The complete variable domain, with remaining parts taken from reference TRBV28 and TRBJ2-3, reads DVKVTQSSRYLVKRTGEKVFLECVQDMDHENMFWYRQDPGLGLRLIYFSYDVKMKEKGDIPEGYSVSREKKERFSLILESASTNQTSMYLCASSLIGVSEVADTQYFGPGTRLTVL.

DNA of the CDR3: TGCGCCAGCAGCCAAGAATTCACGGCTAATGAAAAACTGTTTTTT. This translates into CASSQEFTANEKLFF. The chain links TRBV4-1 to TRBJ1-4; no clear D gene. Germline V gives CDR1 MGHRA, CDR2 YSYEKL. The CDR3 is 15 amino acids. Trimming shortened V by 0 bases and J by 3 bases, and 8 bases separated the two germline ends.

J is TRBJ2-5 and V is TRBV7-8, with 7 bases fitting TRBD2. Unmatched junction bases numbered 8, after V lost 5 bases and J lost 5 bases. Germline CDR1 and CDR2: SGHVS and FQNEAQ. The CDR3 loop spans 14 amino acids. The CDR3 sequence is CASSLLRRGETQYF. CDR3 in DNA: TGTGCCAGCAGCCTCCTTCGGCGGGGGGAGACCCAGTACTTC.

The V call is TRBV27, the J call TRBJ1-2; 11 nucleotides line up with TRBD1. CDR3 length equals 17 residues. J lost 3 bases, V lost 0 bases, and 6 bases had no gene match. The germline gives CDR1 MNHEY, CDR2 SMNVEV (reference sequence). In nucleotides, the CDR3 is TGTGCCAGCAGTTTATCCCCCGGACAGGGGGCAGACTATGGCTACACCTTC. Protein product: CASSLSPGQGADYGYTF.

Remarks on this clone: Other DNA sequences from this sample encode an identical CDR3 as well. This chain uses TRBV11-2 with TRBJ1-6, with 8 bases aligning to TRBD1. Trimming at V came to 3 bases and at J to 9 bases, leaving 4 bases not matched to a gene. CDR1 and CDR2 (germline): SGHAT, FQNNGV. This CDR3 has 14 residues. The CDR3 region is CASSLDRVGSPLHF. The CDR3, as DNA: TGTGCCAGCAGCTTGGACAGGGTGGGTTCACCCCTCCACTTT.

This chain uses TRBV18 with TRBJ1-1; D unclear. CDR1 and CDR2 from the germline V gene are KGHSH and LQKENI. This CDR3 region has 14 residues. V lost 4 bases, J lost 0 bases, and 9 bases lay in between. CDR3 in DNA: TGTGCCAGCTCACGGGATGAGATGAACACTGAAGCTTTCTTT. Amino acids: CASSRDEMNTEAFF.

In the case of this clone: The sample holds other DNA sequences that translate to the same CDR3. The rearrangement joins TRBV20-1 to TRBJ2-1; D gene ambiguous. The V gene lost 3 bases and the J gene lost 5 bases, with 8 bases spanning the gap. Germline V gene sequence: CDR1 DFQATT, CDR2 SNEGSKA (reference sequence). The CDR3 totals 12 residues. The CDR3 nucleotides read TGCAGTGCTAGTCGCCAGAACAATGAGCAGTTCTTC. Translated: CSASRQNNEQFF.

The chain carries TRBV5-1 and TRBJ1-1; D ambiguous. The CDR3 spans 14 residues. The germline V and J ends were trimmed by 4 bases and 2 bases, with 12 bases remaining between them. The germline V gene encodes CDR1 SGHRS and CDR2 YFSETQ. DNA for the CDR3: TGCGCCAGCAGCCCCATCCAGGTTAACACTGAAGCTTTCTTT. This sequence encodes CASSPIQVNTEAFF. The full variable domain, its missing parts supplied by reference TRBV5-1 and TRBJ1-1, is KAGVTQTPRYLIKTRGQQVTLSCSPISGHRSVSWYQQTPGQGLQFLFEYFSETQRNKGNFPGRFSGRQFSNSRSEMNVSTLELGDSALYLCASSPIQVNTEAFFGQGTRLTVV.